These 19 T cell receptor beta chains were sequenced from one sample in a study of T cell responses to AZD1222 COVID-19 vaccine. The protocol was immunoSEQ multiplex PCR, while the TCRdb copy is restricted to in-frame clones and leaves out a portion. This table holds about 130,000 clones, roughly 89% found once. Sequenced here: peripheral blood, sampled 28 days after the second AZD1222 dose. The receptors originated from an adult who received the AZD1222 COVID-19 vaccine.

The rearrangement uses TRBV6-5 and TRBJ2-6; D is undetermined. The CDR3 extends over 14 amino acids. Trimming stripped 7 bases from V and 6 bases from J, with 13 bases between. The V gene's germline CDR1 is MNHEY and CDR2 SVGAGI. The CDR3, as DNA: TGTGCCAGCACCCTCATTGCAGAGGCCAACGTCCTGACTTTC. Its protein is CASTLIAEANVLTF.

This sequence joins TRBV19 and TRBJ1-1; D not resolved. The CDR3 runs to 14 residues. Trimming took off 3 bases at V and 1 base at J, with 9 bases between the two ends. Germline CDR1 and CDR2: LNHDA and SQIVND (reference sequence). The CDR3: CASSMGRANTEAFF. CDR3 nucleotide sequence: TGTGCCAGTAGTATGGGCAGAGCGAACACTGAAGCTTTCTTT.

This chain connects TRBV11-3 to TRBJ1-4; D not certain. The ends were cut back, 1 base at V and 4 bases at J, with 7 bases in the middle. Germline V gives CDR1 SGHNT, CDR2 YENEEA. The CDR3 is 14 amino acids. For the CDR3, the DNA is TGTGCCAGCAGCTTAGGACCCAATAATGAAAAACTGTTTTTT. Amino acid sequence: CASSLGPNNEKLFF. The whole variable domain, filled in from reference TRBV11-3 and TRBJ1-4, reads EAGVVQSPRYKIIEKKQPVAFWCNPISGHNTLYWYLQNLGQGPELLIRYENEEAVDDSQLPKDRFSAERLKGVDSTLKIQPAELGDSAVYLCASSLGPNNEKLFFGSGTQLSVL.

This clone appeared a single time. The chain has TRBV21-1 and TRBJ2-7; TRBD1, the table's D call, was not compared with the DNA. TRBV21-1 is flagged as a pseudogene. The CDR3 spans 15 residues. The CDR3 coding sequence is TGTGCCAGCAGGACAGGGGGAATCCCCTCCTACGAGCAGTACTTC. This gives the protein CASRTGGIPSYEQYF.

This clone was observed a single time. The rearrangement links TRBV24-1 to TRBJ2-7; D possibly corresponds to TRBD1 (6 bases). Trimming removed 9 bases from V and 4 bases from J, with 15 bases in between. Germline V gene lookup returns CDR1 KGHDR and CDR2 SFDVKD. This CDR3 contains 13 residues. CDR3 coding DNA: TGTGCCACCGAAACAGGGCCCCCATACGAGCAGTACTTC. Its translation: CATETGPPYEQYF.

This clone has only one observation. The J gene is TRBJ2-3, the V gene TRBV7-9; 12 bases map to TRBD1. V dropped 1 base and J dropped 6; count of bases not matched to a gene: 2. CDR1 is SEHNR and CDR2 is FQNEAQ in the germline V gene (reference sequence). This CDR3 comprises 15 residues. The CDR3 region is CASSLGDRGQDTQYF. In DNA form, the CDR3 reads TGTGCCAGCAGCTTAGGGGACAGGGGGCAGGATACGCAGTATTTT.

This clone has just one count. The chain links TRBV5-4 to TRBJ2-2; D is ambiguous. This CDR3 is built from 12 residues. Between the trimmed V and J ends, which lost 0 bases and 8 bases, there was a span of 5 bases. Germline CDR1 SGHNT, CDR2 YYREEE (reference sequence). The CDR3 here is CASSLGVGELFF. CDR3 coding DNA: TGTGCCAGCAGCTTGGGGGTAGGGGAGCTGTTTTTT.

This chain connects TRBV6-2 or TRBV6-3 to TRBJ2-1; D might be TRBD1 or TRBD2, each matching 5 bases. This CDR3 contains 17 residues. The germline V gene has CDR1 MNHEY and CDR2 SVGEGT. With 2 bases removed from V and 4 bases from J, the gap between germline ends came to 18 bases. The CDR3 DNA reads TGTGCCAGCAGTTACCTGGGACCCAGAGGGGCATACAATGAGCAGTTCTTC. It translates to CASSYLGPRGAYNEQFF.

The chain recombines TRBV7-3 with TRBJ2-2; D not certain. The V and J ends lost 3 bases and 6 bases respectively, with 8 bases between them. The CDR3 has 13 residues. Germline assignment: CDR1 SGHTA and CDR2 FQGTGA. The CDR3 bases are TGTGCCAGCAGCTTCTCCGAGGCCGGGGAGCTGTTTTTT. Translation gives CASSFSEAGELFF.

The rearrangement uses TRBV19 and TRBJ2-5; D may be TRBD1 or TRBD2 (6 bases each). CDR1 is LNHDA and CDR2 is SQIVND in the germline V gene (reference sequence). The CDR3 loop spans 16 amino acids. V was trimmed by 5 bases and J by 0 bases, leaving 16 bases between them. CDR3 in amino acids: CASSPGVGGYQETQYF. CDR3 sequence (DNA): TGTGCCAGTAGTCCCGGTGTAGGGGGGTACCAAGAGACCCAGTACTTC.

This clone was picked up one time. CDR3 nucleotide sequence: TGTGCCAGCAGTATAAGACAGAACACTGAAGCTTTCTTT. Protein product: CASSIRQNTEAFF. This chain links TRBV27 with TRBJ1-1, with D uncertain. With 5 bases removed from V and 1 base from J, the gap between germline ends came to 8 bases. Germline V gene sequence: CDR1 MNHEY, CDR2 SMNVEV (reference sequence). There are 13 residues in the CDR3.

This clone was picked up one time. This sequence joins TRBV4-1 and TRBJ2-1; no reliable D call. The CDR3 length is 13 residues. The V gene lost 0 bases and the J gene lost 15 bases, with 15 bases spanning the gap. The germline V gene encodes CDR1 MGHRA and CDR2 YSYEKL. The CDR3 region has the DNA TGCGCCAGCAGCCAAGATCATCTGAGACGGCGGTTCTTC. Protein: CASSQDHLRRRFF.

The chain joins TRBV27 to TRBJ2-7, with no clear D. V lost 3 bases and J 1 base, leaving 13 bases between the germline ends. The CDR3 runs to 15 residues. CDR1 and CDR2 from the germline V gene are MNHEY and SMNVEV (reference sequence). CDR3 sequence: CASSFYPPRSYEQYF. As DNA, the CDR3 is TGTGCCAGCAGTTTCTACCCGCCGAGGTCCTACGAGCAGTACTTC.

This CDR3 reads CASSLVAVAGGPTDTQYF. The CDR3 DNA sequence: TGTGCCAGCAGCTTAGTGGCCGTAGCGGGGGGGCCCACAGATACGCAGTATTTT. The chain joins TRBV7-2 to TRBJ2-3; 11 positions agree with TRBD2. With 1 base clipped from V and 2 bases from J, the junction kept 8 bases outside the gene matches. This CDR3 spans 18 amino acids. Per germline, CDR1 SGHTA and CDR2 FQGNSA.

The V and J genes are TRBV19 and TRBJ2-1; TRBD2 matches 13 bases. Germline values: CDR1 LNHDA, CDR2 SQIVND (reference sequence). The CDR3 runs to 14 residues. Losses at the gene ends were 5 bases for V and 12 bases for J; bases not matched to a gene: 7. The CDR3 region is CASSPWTSGRRQFF. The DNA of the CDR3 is TGTGCCAGTAGTCCCTGGACTAGCGGGAGAAGGCAGTTCTTC.

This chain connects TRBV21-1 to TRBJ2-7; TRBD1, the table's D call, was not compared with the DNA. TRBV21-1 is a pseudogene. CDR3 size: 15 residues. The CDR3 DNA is TGTGCCAGCAGCATCCGGGACAGGGAAGTTTACGAGCAGTACTTC. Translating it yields CASSIRDREVYEQYF.

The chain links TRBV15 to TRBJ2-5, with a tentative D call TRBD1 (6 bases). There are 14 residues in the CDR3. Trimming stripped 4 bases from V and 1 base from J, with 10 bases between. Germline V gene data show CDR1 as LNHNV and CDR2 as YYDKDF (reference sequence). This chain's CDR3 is CATSKAQGQETQYF. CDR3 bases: TGTGCCACCAGCAAGGCACAGGGCCAAGAGACCCAGTACTTC.

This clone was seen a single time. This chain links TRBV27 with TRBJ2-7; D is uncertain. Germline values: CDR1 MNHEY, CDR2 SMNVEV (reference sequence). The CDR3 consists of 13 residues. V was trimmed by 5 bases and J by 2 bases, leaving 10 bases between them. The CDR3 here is CASSRTAPYEQYF. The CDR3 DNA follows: TGTGCCAGCAGTCGGACGGCGCCCTACGAGCAGTACTTC.

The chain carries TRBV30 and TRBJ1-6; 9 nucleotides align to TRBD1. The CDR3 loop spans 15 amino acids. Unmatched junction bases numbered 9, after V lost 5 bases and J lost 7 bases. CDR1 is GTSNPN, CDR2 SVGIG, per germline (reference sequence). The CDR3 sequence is CAWGIRQGGNSPLHF. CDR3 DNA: TGTGCCTGGGGGATAAGACAGGGGGGAAATTCACCCCTCCACTTT. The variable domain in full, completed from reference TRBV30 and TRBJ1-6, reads SQTIHQWPATLVQPVGSPLSLECTVEGTSNPNLYWYRQAAGRGLQLLFYSVGIGQISSEVPQNLSASRPQDRQFILSSKKLLLSDSGFYLCAWGIRQGGNSPLHFGNGTRLTVT.